A selection of T cell receptor beta chains follows, all from one sample in a study of T-cell reconstitution after alpha-beta-depleted transplantation in children. TCRdb re-called the PCR reads through MiXCR, storing one row per CDR3 protein. Here the sample spans about 400,000 distinct CDR3 sequences, just over 20% being singletons. The sequences come from PBMCs from the stem cell graft donor, collected from the stem cell graft. These receptor sequences come from a human donor who donated a stem cell graft to a child with acute myeloid leukemia. Each CDR3 is given with its conserved first and last residue. A D gene is named only where the DNA matches it firmly. The size field is filled for only some rows; it gives once, few, many or a size class.

size	V	J	D	CDR3	DNA
many	TRBV20-1	TRBJ2-7	TRBD1	CSIPRGDRDAYEQYF	TGCAGCATTCCTAGGGGGGACAGGGACGCCTACGAGCAGTACTTC
.	TRBV28	TRBJ2-1	TRBD1	CAIKTGSANEQFF	TGTGCCATCAAGACAGGGTCTGCCAATGAGCAGTTCTTC
few	TRBV6-2/TRBV6-3	TRBJ1-5	.	CASSRTQTNQPQHF	TGTGCCAGCAGTCGGACGCAAACAAATCAGCCCCAGCATTTT
.	TRBV7-2	TRBJ1-4	.	CASSLRGTSNEKLFF	TGTGCCAGCAGCTTAAGGGGCACTTCTAATGAAAAACTGTTTTTT
.	TRBV9	TRBJ2-1	TRBD2	CASSGLARGYNEQFF	TGTGCCAGCAGTGGACTAGCGCGGGGCTACAATGAGCAGTTCTTC
.	TRBV5-1	TRBJ2-7	.	CASSIASEASYEQYF	TGCGCCAGCAGCATCGCTAGCGAGGCCTCCTACGAGCAGTACTTC
few	TRBV28	TRBJ2-2	TRBD2	CASSDAGAGELFF	TGTGCCAGCAGTGATGCGGGAGCCGGGGAGCTGTTTTTT
few	TRBV2	TRBJ1-5	TRBD1	CASSFVIPTGEEQPQHF	TGTGCCAGCAGCTTCGTGATCCCGACAGGGGAGGAACAGCCCCAGCATTTT
few	TRBV12-3/TRBV12-4	TRBJ2-7	.	CASSPDLHLIQYF	TGTGCCAGCAGCCCGGACCTCCATTTGATTCAGTACTTC
many	TRBV20-1	TRBJ2-3	.	CSARKSLETYF	TGCAGTGCTAGAAAGAGTCTAGAAACGTATTTT